The sequence of this T cell receptor beta chain was determined in a study of blood T cells in healthy people across ages. The CDR3 length is 15 residues. Germline CDR1 and CDR2: SGHTA and FQGNSA. Trimming took off 4 bases at V and 6 bases at J, with 19 bases between the two ends. This clonotype was seen only a few times. It was with a sample-barcoded 5' primer and a J-beta primer mix that a second PCR of about 6 to 12 cycles was run. From the 5' RACE reads, TCRdb called clonotypes with MiXCR, one entry per CDR3 protein. The table records hundreds of thousands of distinct CDR3 sequences, around a fifth of them present only once.

The specimen was blood. This TCR was recovered from a man aged 65 to 79 in good health. The gene calls are TRBV7-2 and TRBJ2-7, with D maybe TRBD2 (5 bases). CDR3: CASSSPLGARSEQYF. CDR3 nucleotides: TGTGCCAGCAGCTCCCCTCTGGGAGCCAGGAGCGAGCAGTACTTC.